The clone carrying this T cell receptor beta chain was counted between two and nine times. Its specificity is not known. Scientists made TCR beta libraries using quantitative 5'-RACE with molecular barcodes. Each CDR3 protein gets one entry after TCRdb re-called the 5' RACE reads with MiXCR. This sample carries 300,000 to 350,000 distinct CDR3 sequences, less than 25% of them seen once, and the ten largest clones take 3.5%. This sample stems from a study of CD8 T cells in ankylosing spondylitis. Trimming stripped 6 bases from V and 4 bases from J, with 18 bases between. CDR3 length equals 15 residues. CDR1 is ENHRY, CDR2 SYGVKD, per germline. General study results and limits: Earlier authors reported some of these motif variants in reactive arthritis synovial fluid and blood.

The chain joins TRBV10-3 to TRBJ1-2, with TRBD1 as a possible D gene (6 bases). The clonotype originates from a female donor with ankylosing spondylitis or in good health (not recorded which). Sequenced sample: blood, either unsorted or a sorted T cell fraction (not recorded which). The CDR3 reads CAIRTQQGTSYGYTF. The CDR3 nucleotides are TGTGCCATCAGAACCCAACAGGGCACTTCCTATGGCTACACCTTC.